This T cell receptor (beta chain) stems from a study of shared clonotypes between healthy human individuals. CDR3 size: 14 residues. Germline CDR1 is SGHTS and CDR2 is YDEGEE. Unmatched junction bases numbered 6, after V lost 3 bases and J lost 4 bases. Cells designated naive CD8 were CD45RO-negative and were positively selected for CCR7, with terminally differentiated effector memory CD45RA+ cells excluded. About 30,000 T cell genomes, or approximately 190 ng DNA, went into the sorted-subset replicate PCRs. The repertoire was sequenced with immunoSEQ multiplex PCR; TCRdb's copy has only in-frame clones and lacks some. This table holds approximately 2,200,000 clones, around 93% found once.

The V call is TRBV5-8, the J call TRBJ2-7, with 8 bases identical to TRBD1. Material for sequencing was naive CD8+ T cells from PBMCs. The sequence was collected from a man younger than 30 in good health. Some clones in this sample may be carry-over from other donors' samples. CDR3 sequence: CASSWRTGFYEQYF. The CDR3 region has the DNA TGTGCCAGCAGCTGGAGGACAGGGTTTTACGAGCAGTACTTC.